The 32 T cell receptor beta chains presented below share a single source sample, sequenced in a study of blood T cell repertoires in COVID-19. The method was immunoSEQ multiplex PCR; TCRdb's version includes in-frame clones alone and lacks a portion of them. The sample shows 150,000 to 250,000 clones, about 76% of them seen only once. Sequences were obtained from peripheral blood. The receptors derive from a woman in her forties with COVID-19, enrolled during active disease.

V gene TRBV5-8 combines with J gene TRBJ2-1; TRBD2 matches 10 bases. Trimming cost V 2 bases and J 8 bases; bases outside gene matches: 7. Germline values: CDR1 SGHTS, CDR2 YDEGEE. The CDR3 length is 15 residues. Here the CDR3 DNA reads TGTGCCAGCAGCTTCGGGCTAGCGGGAGTAGATGAGCAGTTCTTC. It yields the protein CASSFGLAGVDEQFF.

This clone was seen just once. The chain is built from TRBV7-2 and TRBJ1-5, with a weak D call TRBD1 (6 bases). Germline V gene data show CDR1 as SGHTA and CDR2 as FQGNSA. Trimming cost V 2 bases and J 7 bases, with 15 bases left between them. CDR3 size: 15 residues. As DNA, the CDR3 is TGTGCCAGCAGCTTAAGGGGGGGTGAGATACAGCCCCAGCATTTT. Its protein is CASSLRGGEIQPQHF.

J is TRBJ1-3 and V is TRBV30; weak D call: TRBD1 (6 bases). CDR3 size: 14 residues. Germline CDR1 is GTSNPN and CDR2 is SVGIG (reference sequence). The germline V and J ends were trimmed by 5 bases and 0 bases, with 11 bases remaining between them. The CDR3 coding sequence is TGTGCCTGGGCGGACAGCTACTCTGGAAACACCATATATTTT. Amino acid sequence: CAWADSYSGNTIYF. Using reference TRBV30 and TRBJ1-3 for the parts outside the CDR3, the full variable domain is SQTIHQWPATLVQPVGSPLSLECTVEGTSNPNLYWYRQAAGRGLQLLFYSVGIGQISSEVPQNLSASRPQDRQFILSSKKLLLSDSGFYLCAWADSYSGNTIYFGEGSWLTVV.

The CDR3 nucleotides read TGTGCCAGCAGCGTAGCCCCGGACAGCCTCTACGAGCAGTACTTC. It is translated as CASSVAPDSLYEQYF. The rearrangement uses TRBV9 and TRBJ2-7; weak D call: TRBD1 (6 bases). The CDR3 contains 15 residues. V was trimmed by 0 bases and J by 3 bases, leaving 13 bases between them. The germline gives CDR1 SGDLS, CDR2 YYNGEE.

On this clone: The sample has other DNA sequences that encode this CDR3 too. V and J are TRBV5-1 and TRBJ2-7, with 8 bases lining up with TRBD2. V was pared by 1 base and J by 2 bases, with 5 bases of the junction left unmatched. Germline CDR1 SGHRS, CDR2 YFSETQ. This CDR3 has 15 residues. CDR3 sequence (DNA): TGCGCCAGCAGCTTGCTCGCGGGAGGACCCTACGAGCAGTACTTC. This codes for CASSLLAGGPYEQYF. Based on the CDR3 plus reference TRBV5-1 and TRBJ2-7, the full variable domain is KAGVTQTPRYLIKTRGQQVTLSCSPISGHRSVSWYQQTPGQGLQFLFEYFSETQRNKGNFPGRFSGRQFSNSRSEMNVSTLELGDSALYLCASSLLAGGPYEQYFGPGTRLTVT.

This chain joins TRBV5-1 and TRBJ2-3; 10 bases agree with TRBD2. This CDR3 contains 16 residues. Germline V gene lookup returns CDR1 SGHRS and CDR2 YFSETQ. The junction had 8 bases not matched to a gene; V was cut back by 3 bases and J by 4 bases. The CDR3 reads CASSWDPSGGSDTQYF. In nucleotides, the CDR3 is TGCGCCAGCAGCTGGGACCCTAGCGGGGGCTCAGATACGCAGTATTTT.

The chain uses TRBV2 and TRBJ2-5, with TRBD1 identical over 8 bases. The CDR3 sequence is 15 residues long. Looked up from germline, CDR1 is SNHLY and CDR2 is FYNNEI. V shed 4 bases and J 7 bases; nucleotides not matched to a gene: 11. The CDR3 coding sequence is TGTGCCAGCAGTGGAATCGAGACAGGGGACCGGACCCAGTACTTC. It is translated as CASSGIETGDRTQYF.

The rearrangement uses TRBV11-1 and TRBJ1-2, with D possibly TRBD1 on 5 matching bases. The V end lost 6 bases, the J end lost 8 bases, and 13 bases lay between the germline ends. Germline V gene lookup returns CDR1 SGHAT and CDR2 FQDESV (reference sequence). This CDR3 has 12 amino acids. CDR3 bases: TGTGCCAGCAGTCTAGGGAGGGACGGCTACACCTTC. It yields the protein CASSLGRDGYTF.

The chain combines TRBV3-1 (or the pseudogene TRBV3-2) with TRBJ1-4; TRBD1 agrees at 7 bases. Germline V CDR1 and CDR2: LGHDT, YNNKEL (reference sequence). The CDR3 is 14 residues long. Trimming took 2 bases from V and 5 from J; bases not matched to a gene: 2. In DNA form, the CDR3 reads TGTGCCAGCAGCCAATTACAGGGGAATGAAAAACTGTTTTTT. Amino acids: CASSQLQGNEKLFF.

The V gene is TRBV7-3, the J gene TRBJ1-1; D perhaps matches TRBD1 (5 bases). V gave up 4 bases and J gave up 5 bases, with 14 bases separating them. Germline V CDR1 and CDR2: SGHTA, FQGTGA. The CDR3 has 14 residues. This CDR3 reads CASSSHRRGTEAFF. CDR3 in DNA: TGTGCCAGCAGCTCCCACCGAAGGGGTACTGAAGCTTTCTTT.

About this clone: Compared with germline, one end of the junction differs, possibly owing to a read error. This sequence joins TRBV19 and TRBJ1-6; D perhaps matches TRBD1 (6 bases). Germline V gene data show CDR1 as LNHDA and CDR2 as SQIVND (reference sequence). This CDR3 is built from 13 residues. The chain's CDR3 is CASSISSTGPPVF. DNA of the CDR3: TGTGCCAGTAGTATATCCTCGACAGGCCCTCCCGTTTTT. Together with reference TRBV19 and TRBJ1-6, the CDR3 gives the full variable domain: DGGITQSPKYLFRKEGQNVTLSCEQNLNHDAMYWYRQDPGQGLRLIYYSQIVNDFQKGDIAEGYSVSREKKESFPLTVTSAQKNPTAFYLCASSISSTGPPVFGNGTRLTVT.

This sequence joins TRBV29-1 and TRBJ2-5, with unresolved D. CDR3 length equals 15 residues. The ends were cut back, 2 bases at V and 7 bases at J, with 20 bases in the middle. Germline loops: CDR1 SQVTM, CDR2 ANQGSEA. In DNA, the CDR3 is TGCAGCGTTGAACATGCCGGCGGAACGGCGGCGACCCAGTACTTC. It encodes CSVEHAGGTAATQYF.

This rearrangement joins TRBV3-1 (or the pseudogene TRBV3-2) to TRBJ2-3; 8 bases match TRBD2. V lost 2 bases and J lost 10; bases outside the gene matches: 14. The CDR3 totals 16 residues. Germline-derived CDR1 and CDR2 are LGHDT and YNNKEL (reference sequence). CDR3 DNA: TGTGCCAGCAGCCAAAGGATCGGGCGGGGGGAAAGGTCGCAGTATTTT. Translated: CASSQRIGRGERSQYF.

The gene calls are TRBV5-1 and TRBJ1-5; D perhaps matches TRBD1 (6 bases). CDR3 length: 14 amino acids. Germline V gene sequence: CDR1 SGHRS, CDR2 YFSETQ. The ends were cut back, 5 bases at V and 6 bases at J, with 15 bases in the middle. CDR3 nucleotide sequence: TGCGCCAGCAGTCTAGAAGGGGGAGCTCAGCCCCAGCATTTT. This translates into CASSLEGGAQPQHF.

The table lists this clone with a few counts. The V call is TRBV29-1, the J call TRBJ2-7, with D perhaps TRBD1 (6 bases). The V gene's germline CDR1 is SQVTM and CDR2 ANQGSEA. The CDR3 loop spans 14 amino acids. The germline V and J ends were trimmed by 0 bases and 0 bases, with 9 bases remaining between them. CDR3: CSVEDRGHSYEQYF. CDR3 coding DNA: TGCAGCGTTGAAGATCGGGGACACTCCTACGAGCAGTACTTC.

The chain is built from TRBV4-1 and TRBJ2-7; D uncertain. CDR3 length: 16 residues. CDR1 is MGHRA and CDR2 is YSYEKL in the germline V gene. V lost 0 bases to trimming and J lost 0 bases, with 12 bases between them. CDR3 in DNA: TGCGCCAGCAGCCAAGATGAGCGCATGGACTCCTACGAGCAGTACTTC. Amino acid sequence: CASSQDERMDSYEQYF.

The CDR3 DNA follows: TGTGCCAGCAGGTCGACACGAGAAGATGGCTACACCTTC. Amino acids: CASRSTREDGYTF. The V gene is TRBV6-6, the J gene TRBJ1-2; D remains unclear. The V gene lost 6 bases and the J gene lost 6 bases, with 14 bases spanning the gap. This CDR3 contains 13 residues. Germline V CDR1 and CDR2: MNHNY, SVGAGI (reference sequence).

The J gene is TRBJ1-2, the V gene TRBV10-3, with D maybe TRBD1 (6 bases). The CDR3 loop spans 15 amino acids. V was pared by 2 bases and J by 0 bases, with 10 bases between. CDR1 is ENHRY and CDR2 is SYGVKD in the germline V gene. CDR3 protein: CAISENREANYGYTF. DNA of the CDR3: TGTGCCATCAGTGAGAACAGGGAAGCTAACTATGGCTACACCTTC.

CDR3 protein: CASSVGLAEHNEQFF. In nucleotides, the CDR3 is TGTGCCAGCTCGGTGGGACTAGCGGAACACAATGAGCAGTTCTTC. The chain uses TRBV18 and TRBJ2-1, with 11 positions matching TRBD2. Germline CDR1 and CDR2: KGHSH and LQKENI. This CDR3 is 15 amino acids long. Germline trimming cut 6 bases from V and 5 bases from J; bases unmatched to any gene: 6.

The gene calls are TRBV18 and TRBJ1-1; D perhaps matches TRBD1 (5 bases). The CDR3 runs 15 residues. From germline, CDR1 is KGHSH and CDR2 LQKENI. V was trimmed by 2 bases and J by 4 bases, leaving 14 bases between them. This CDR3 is CASSPGGRRITEAFF. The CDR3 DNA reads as TGTGCCAGCTCACCAGGGGGGAGGCGAATCACTGAAGCTTTCTTT.

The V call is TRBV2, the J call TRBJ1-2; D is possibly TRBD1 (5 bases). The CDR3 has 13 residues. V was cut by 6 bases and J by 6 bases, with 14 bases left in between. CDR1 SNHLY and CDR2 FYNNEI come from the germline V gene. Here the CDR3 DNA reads TGTGCCAGCAGCCGGGGGTTCCGCAATGGCTACACCTTC. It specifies CASSRGFRNGYTF.

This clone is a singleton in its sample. The CDR3 coding sequence is TGTGCCAGTAGTCCCGGACAGGGGCTTGGAAACACCATATATTTT. The encoded protein is CASSPGQGLGNTIYF. The gene calls are TRBV19 and TRBJ1-3, with 9 nucleotides matching TRBD1. The CDR3 contains 15 residues. Per germline, CDR1 LNHDA and CDR2 SQIVND (reference sequence). After removal of 5 bases from V and 3 bases from J, the junction contained 5 bases not matched to a gene.

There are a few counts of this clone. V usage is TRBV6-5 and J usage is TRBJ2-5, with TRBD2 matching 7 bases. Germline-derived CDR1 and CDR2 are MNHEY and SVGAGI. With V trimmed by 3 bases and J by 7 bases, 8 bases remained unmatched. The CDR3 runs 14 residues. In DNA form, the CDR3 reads TGTGCCAGCAGTTATGTGGCGGGAGAGGTGACCCAGTACTTC. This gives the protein CASSYVAGEVTQYF.

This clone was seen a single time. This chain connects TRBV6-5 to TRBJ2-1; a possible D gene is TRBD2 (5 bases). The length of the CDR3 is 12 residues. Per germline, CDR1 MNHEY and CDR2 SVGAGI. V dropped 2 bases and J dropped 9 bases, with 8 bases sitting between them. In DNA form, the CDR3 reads TGTGCCAGCAGTTACAGAGGGTCTGAGCAGTTCTTC. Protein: CASSYRGSEQFF.

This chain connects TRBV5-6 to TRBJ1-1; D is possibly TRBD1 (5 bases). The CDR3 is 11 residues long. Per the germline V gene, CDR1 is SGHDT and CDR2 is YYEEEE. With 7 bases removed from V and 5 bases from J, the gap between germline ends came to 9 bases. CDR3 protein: CASSRQTEAFF. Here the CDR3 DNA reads TGTGCCAGCTCTCGACAGACTGAAGCTTTCTTT.

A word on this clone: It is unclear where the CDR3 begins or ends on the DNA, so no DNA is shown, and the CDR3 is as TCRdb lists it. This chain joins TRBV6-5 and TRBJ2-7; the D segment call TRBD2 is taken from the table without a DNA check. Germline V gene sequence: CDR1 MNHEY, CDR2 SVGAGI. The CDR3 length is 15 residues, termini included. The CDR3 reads CASILGGAGLYEQYF.

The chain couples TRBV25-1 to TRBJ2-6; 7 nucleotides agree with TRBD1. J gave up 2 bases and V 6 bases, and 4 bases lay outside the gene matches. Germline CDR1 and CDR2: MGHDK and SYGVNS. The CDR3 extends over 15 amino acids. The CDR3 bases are TGTGCCAGCAGGGCCACAGGGGCTGGGGCCAACGTCCTGACTTTC. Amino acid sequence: CASRATGAGANVLTF.

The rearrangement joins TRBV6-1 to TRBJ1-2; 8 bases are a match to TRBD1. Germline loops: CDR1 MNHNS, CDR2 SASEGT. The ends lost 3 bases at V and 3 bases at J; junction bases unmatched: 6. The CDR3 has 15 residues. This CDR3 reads CASSDGQGVYYGYTF. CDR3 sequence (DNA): TGTGCCAGCAGTGACGGACAGGGAGTCTACTATGGCTACACCTTC.

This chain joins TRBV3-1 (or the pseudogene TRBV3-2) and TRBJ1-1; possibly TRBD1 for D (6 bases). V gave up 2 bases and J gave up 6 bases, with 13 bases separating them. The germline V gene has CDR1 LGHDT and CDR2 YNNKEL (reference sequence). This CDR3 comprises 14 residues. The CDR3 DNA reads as TGTGCCAGCAGCCAATTAGCCGGGACATCTGAAGCTTTCTTT. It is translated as CASSQLAGTSEAFF.

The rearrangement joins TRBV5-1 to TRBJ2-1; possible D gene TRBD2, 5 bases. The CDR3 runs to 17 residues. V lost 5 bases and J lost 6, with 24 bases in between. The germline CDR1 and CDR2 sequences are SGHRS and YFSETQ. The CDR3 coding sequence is TGCGCCAGCAGGGGGTTTTTGAGGAGTCGAGGGCGCAATGAGCAGTTCTTC. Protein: CASRGFLRSRGRNEQFF.

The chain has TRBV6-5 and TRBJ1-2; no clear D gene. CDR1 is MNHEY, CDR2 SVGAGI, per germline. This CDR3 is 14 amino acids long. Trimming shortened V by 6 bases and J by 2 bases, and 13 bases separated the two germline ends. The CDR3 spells CASRRLYLNYGYTF. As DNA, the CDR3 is TGTGCCAGCAGGCGTCTTTACTTAAACTATGGCTACACCTTC.

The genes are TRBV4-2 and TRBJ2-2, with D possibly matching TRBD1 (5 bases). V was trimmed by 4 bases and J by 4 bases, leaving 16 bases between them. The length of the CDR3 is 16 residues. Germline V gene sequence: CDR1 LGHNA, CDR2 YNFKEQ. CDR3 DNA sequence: TGTGCCAGCAGCCCCATTCAGGGTAGGAGCACCGGGGAGCTGTTTTTT. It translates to CASSPIQGRSTGELFF.